This T cell receptor beta chain was profiled in a study of blood T cell repertoires in COVID-19. Measured with immunoSEQ multiplex PCR; TCRdb has only the in-frame clones, and not every one. Among about 49,000 clones listed, 80% to 95% were seen once. Trimming removed 4 bases from V and 1 base from J; junction bases left unmatched: 8. The CDR3 covers 15 residues. Germline V gene lookup returns CDR1 SGHRS and CDR2 YFSETQ. It was during active infection that Seattle patients were enrolled and then longitudinally followed. The V and J genes are TRBV5-1 and TRBJ2-7; TRBD2 matches at 7 bases. The clonotype was recovered from a man aged 60-69 years with COVID-19, enrolled during active disease. The sequenced sample consisted of peripheral blood. The CDR3 DNA sequence: TGCGCCAGCAGCCCCAATACGGGAGGTTCCTACGAGCAGTACTTC. Its protein is CASSPNTGGSYEQYF. Drawing the rest from reference TRBV5-1 and TRBJ2-7, the complete variable domain is KAGVTQTPRYLIKTRGQQVTLSCSPISGHRSVSWYQQTPGQGLQFLFEYFSETQRNKGNFPGRFSGRQFSNSRSEMNVSTLELGDSALYLCASSPNTGGSYEQYFGPGTRLTVT.